One and the same sample provided the 17 T cell receptor beta chains below, sequenced in a study of blood T cell repertoires in COVID-19. Libraries were prepared by immunoSEQ multiplex PCR; TCRdb keeps only in-frame clonotypes and omits some of them. The profile shows around 430,000 clones, 88% of them singletons. Sequencing was performed on peripheral blood. These TCRs come from a woman aged 45-65 years with COVID-19, enrolled during active disease.

The chain uses TRBV6-5 and TRBJ1-2; TRBD1 agrees at 7 bases. Germline CDR1 and CDR2: MNHEY and SVGAGI. The CDR3 runs 14 residues. V lost 5 bases to trimming and J lost 2 bases; unmatched junction nucleotides: 5. Here the CDR3 reads CASSPRDSNYGYTF. The CDR3 DNA follows: TGTGCCAGCAGTCCGCGGGACAGCAACTATGGCTACACCTTC.

The chain combines TRBV27 with TRBJ2-5; no firm D call. The CDR3 loop spans 13 amino acids. V lost 5 bases, J lost 1 base, and 8 bases lay in between. In germline, CDR1 is MNHEY, CDR2 SMNVEV (reference sequence). CDR3 in amino acids: CASSLLPQETQYF. In nucleotides, the CDR3 is TGTGCCAGCAGTCTCCTCCCCCAAGAGACCCAGTACTTC.

CDR3 protein: CASSQDLVQGNSYGYTF. The CDR3 nucleotides are TGTGCCAGCAGCCAAGATTTAGTGCAGGGGAATAGCTATGGCTACACCTTC. The gene calls are TRBV3-1 (or the pseudogene TRBV3-2) and TRBJ1-2; TRBD1 is a possible D gene (6 bases). The CDR3 spans 17 residues. CDR1 and CDR2 from the germline V gene are LGHDT and YNNKEL (reference sequence). Trimming removed 0 bases at V and 4 bases at J, with 18 bases between.

The J gene is TRBJ2-1, the V gene TRBV5-1, with 12 bases fitting TRBD2. Germline V CDR1 and CDR2: SGHRS, YFSETQ. J was trimmed by 7 bases and V by 4 bases; bases with no gene match: 9. The length of the CDR3 is 16 residues. CDR3 nucleotide sequence: TGCGCCAGCAGCCCAAGAGCTAGCGGGGGGGAAAATGAGCAGTTCTTC. It encodes CASSPRASGGENEQFF.

The V gene is TRBV6-5, the J gene TRBJ1-2; 8 nucleotides agree with TRBD1. Germline lookup yields CDR1 MNHEY and CDR2 SVGAGI. V lost 2 bases to trimming and J lost 6 bases; unmatched junction nucleotides: 8. The CDR3 is 15 amino acids. CDR3 sequence: CASSYRTGQTDGYTF. The CDR3 DNA follows: TGTGCCAGCAGTTACCGGACAGGGCAAACGGATGGCTACACCTTC.

To note about this clone: Other DNA sequences in this sample translate to the same CDR3. The CDR3, as DNA: TGTGCCAGCAGTCCCAGGACAGGAGGCGAGCAGTACTTC. Protein sequence: CASSPRTGGEQYF. The gene calls are TRBV6-5 and TRBJ2-7; the match to TRBD1 covers 7 bases. CDR1 is MNHEY, CDR2 SVGAGI, per germline. The J segment lost 6 bases and the V segment lost 5 bases, leaving 7 bases of the junction unmatched. This CDR3 spans 13 amino acids.

V gene TRBV27 combines with J gene TRBJ2-7, with D unresolved. The ends were cut back, 4 bases at V and 2 bases at J, with 3 bases in the middle. The CDR3 is 11 residues long. Germline CDR1 reads MNHEY; CDR2 reads SMNVEV (reference sequence). CDR3 residues: CASSSAYEQYF. The CDR3 DNA reads as TGTGCCAGCAGTTCCGCCTACGAGCAGTACTTC.

This chain joins TRBV9 and TRBJ2-2; D might be TRBD2 (7 bases). Trimming pared 0 bases from V and 4 bases from J, leaving 10 bases between. The CDR3 consists of 15 residues. In germline, CDR1 is SGDLS, CDR2 YYNGEE. CDR3 sequence (DNA): TGTGCCAGCAGCGTAGTCGGGGGGCCCACCGGGGAGCTGTTTTTT. It specifies CASSVVGGPTGELFF. The whole variable domain, filled in from reference TRBV9 and TRBJ2-2, reads DSGVTQTPKHLITATGQRVTLRCSPRSGDLSVYWYQQSLDQGLQFLIQYYNGEERAKGNILERFSAQQFPDLHSELNLSSLELGDSALYFCASSVVGGPTGELFFGEGSRLTVL.

The rearrangement uses TRBV27 and TRBJ1-4; 11 nucleotides agree with TRBD1. CDR3 length: 15 amino acids. The J segment lost 8 bases and the V segment lost 5 bases, leaving 7 bases of the junction unmatched. Per the germline V gene, CDR1 is MNHEY and CDR2 is SMNVEV (reference sequence). The DNA of the CDR3 is TGTGCCAGCAGTCCCAGGGACAGGGGGAGAGAAAAACTGTTTTTT. This encodes CASSPRDRGREKLFF.

V and J are TRBV28 and TRBJ2-7, with a weak D call TRBD1 (6 bases). Trimming shortened V by 6 bases and J by 5 bases, and 11 bases separated the two germline ends. This CDR3 has 12 residues. Germline V gives CDR1 MDHEN, CDR2 SYDVKM. CDR3 in DNA: TGTGCCAGCAGGCAGGGGATGAACGAGCAGTACTTC. Protein sequence: CASRQGMNEQYF. The entire variable domain, with the rest obtained from reference TRBV28 and TRBJ2-7, is as follows: DVKVTQSSRYLVKRTGEKVFLECVQDMDHENMFWYRQDPGLGLRLIYFSYDVKMKEKGDIPEGYSVSREKKERFSLILESASTNQTSMYLCASRQGMNEQYFGPGTRLTVT.

This chain links TRBV5-4 with TRBJ2-7; D is possibly TRBD2 (6 bases). The V gene's germline CDR1 is SGHNT and CDR2 YYREEE (reference sequence). This CDR3 contains 17 residues. The V gene lost 9 bases and the J gene lost 5 bases, with 30 bases spanning the gap. DNA of the CDR3: TGTGCCACCCGCGGAGGGGTGAACGTGGATGTCCTGGACGAGCAGTACTTC. Its protein is CATRGGVNVDVLDEQYF. Full variable domain (rest looked up from reference TRBV5-4 and TRBJ2-7): ETGVTQSPTHLIKTRGQQVTLRCSSQSGHNTVSWYQQALGQGPQFIFQYYREEENGRGNFPPRFSGLQFPNYSSELNVNALELDDSALYLCATRGGVNVDVLDEQYFGPGTRLTVT.

The chain employs TRBV18 and TRBJ1-4; D unresolved. Per germline, CDR1 KGHSH and CDR2 LQKENI. Trimming cost V 6 bases and J 5 bases, with 16 bases left between them. The CDR3 has 15 residues. The CDR3 DNA is TGTGCCAGCTCCCTAATGGCAGGAAAAAATGAAAAACTGTTTTTT. Its translation: CASSLMAGKNEKLFF. Complete variable domain (other parts from reference TRBV18 and TRBJ1-4): NAGVMQNPRHLVRRRGQEARLRCSPMKGHSHVYWYRQLPEEGLKFMVYLQKENIIDESGMPKERFSAEFPKEGPSILRIQQVVRGDSAAYFCASSLMAGKNEKLFFGSGTQLSVL.

The chain joins TRBV5-1 to TRBJ1-3; D is ambiguous. CDR3 length equals 13 residues. Trimming shortened V by 0 bases and J by 3 bases, and 4 bases separated the two germline ends. Looked up from germline, CDR1 is SGHRS and CDR2 is YFSETQ. CDR3 coding DNA: TGCGCCAGCAGCTTGGGCGATGGAAACACCATATATTTT. Protein: CASSLGDGNTIYF.

This chain joins TRBV19 and TRBJ2-4; no reliable D call. This CDR3 is 12 amino acids long. Per the germline V gene, CDR1 is LNHDA and CDR2 is SQIVND (reference sequence). Trimming pared 0 bases from V and 8 bases from J, leaving 5 bases between. This CDR3 is CASSIDPDIQYF. The CDR3 bases are TGTGCCAGTAGTATAGATCCGGACATTCAGTACTTC. Variable domain in full (rest from reference TRBV19 and TRBJ2-4): DGGITQSPKYLFRKEGQNVTLSCEQNLNHDAMYWYRQDPGQGLRLIYYSQIVNDFQKGDIAEGYSVSREKKESFPLTVTSAQKNPTAFYLCASSIDPDIQYFGAGTRLSVL.

The chain combines TRBV5-4 with TRBJ1-4, with 9 bases aligning to TRBD1. Trimming cost V 4 bases and J 4 bases; bases outside gene matches: 8. The germline CDR1 and CDR2 sequences are SGHNT and YYREEE (reference sequence). The CDR3 sequence is 16 residues long. CDR3 coding DNA: TGTGCCAGCAGCCCGGGTCGGGGACAGGGTAATGAAAAACTGTTTTTT. Translation gives CASSPGRGQGNEKLFF.

V is TRBV2 and J is TRBJ1-1; a possible D gene is TRBD1 (5 bases). Between the trimmed V and J ends, which lost 7 bases and 2 bases, there was a span of 11 bases. Germline CDR1 is SNHLY and CDR2 is FYNNEI. The CDR3 has 13 residues. CDR3 nucleotide sequence: TGTGCCAGCACCCCGGGGGGAAACACTGAAGCTTTCTTT. Amino acids: CASTPGGNTEAFF.

This chain links TRBV10-1 with TRBJ2-3, with D possibly TRBD1 on 6 matching bases. Germline-derived CDR1 and CDR2 are WNHNN and SYGVQD (reference sequence). The V end lost 3 bases, the J end lost 5 bases, and 9 bases lay between the germline ends. This CDR3 is 13 amino acids long. CDR3 sequence reads: CASSEGGRDTQYF. The CDR3 DNA reads TGCGCCAGCAGTGAAGGGGGAAGAGATACGCAGTATTTT.